This T cell receptor (beta chain) was sequenced in a study of cytomegalovirus exposure and HLA in healthy donors. In the study overall: Of roughly 400 genotyped donors, roughly 81% grouped in the Caucasian-associated ancestry cluster.

The trim removed 6 bases at V and 0 bases at J, leaving 13 bases unmatched. Germline V lookup: CDR1 MDHEN, CDR2 SYDVKM. The CDR3 totals 19 residues. With 60 Vbeta and 13 Jbeta primers, the PCR was carried out. Sequenced by immunoSEQ multiplex PCR; TCRdb stores in-frame clones only, minus some. The sample records 160,000 or so clones, 75% to 85% being singletons. Study-wide findings and caveats: The only immune exposure information that was available was CMV serostatus. In an earlier analysis, most TCR beta V segments were productive about 87% or about 30% of the time. Later, TCR association rates were found to vary by HLA locus, highest for DRB1 and lowest for HLA-C.

Of note for this clone: The antigen remains unidentified.

The clonotype comes from a woman between 50 and 59 years old in good health and CMV-seronegative. The specimen was PBMCs. The chain recombines TRBV28 with TRBJ2-5, with TRBD2 matching 13 bases. The CDR3 DNA reads TGTGCCAGCAGCAATACAAAAGGGACTAGCGGGAAGTACCAAGAGACCCAGTACTTC. This gives the protein CASSNTKGTSGKYQETQYF. The whole variable domain, filled in from reference TRBV28 and TRBJ2-5, reads DVKVTQSSRYLVKRTGEKVFLECVQDMDHENMFWYRQDPGLGLRLIYFSYDVKMKEKGDIPEGYSVSREKKERFSLILESASTNQTSMYLCASSNTKGTSGKYQETQYFGPGTRLLVL.